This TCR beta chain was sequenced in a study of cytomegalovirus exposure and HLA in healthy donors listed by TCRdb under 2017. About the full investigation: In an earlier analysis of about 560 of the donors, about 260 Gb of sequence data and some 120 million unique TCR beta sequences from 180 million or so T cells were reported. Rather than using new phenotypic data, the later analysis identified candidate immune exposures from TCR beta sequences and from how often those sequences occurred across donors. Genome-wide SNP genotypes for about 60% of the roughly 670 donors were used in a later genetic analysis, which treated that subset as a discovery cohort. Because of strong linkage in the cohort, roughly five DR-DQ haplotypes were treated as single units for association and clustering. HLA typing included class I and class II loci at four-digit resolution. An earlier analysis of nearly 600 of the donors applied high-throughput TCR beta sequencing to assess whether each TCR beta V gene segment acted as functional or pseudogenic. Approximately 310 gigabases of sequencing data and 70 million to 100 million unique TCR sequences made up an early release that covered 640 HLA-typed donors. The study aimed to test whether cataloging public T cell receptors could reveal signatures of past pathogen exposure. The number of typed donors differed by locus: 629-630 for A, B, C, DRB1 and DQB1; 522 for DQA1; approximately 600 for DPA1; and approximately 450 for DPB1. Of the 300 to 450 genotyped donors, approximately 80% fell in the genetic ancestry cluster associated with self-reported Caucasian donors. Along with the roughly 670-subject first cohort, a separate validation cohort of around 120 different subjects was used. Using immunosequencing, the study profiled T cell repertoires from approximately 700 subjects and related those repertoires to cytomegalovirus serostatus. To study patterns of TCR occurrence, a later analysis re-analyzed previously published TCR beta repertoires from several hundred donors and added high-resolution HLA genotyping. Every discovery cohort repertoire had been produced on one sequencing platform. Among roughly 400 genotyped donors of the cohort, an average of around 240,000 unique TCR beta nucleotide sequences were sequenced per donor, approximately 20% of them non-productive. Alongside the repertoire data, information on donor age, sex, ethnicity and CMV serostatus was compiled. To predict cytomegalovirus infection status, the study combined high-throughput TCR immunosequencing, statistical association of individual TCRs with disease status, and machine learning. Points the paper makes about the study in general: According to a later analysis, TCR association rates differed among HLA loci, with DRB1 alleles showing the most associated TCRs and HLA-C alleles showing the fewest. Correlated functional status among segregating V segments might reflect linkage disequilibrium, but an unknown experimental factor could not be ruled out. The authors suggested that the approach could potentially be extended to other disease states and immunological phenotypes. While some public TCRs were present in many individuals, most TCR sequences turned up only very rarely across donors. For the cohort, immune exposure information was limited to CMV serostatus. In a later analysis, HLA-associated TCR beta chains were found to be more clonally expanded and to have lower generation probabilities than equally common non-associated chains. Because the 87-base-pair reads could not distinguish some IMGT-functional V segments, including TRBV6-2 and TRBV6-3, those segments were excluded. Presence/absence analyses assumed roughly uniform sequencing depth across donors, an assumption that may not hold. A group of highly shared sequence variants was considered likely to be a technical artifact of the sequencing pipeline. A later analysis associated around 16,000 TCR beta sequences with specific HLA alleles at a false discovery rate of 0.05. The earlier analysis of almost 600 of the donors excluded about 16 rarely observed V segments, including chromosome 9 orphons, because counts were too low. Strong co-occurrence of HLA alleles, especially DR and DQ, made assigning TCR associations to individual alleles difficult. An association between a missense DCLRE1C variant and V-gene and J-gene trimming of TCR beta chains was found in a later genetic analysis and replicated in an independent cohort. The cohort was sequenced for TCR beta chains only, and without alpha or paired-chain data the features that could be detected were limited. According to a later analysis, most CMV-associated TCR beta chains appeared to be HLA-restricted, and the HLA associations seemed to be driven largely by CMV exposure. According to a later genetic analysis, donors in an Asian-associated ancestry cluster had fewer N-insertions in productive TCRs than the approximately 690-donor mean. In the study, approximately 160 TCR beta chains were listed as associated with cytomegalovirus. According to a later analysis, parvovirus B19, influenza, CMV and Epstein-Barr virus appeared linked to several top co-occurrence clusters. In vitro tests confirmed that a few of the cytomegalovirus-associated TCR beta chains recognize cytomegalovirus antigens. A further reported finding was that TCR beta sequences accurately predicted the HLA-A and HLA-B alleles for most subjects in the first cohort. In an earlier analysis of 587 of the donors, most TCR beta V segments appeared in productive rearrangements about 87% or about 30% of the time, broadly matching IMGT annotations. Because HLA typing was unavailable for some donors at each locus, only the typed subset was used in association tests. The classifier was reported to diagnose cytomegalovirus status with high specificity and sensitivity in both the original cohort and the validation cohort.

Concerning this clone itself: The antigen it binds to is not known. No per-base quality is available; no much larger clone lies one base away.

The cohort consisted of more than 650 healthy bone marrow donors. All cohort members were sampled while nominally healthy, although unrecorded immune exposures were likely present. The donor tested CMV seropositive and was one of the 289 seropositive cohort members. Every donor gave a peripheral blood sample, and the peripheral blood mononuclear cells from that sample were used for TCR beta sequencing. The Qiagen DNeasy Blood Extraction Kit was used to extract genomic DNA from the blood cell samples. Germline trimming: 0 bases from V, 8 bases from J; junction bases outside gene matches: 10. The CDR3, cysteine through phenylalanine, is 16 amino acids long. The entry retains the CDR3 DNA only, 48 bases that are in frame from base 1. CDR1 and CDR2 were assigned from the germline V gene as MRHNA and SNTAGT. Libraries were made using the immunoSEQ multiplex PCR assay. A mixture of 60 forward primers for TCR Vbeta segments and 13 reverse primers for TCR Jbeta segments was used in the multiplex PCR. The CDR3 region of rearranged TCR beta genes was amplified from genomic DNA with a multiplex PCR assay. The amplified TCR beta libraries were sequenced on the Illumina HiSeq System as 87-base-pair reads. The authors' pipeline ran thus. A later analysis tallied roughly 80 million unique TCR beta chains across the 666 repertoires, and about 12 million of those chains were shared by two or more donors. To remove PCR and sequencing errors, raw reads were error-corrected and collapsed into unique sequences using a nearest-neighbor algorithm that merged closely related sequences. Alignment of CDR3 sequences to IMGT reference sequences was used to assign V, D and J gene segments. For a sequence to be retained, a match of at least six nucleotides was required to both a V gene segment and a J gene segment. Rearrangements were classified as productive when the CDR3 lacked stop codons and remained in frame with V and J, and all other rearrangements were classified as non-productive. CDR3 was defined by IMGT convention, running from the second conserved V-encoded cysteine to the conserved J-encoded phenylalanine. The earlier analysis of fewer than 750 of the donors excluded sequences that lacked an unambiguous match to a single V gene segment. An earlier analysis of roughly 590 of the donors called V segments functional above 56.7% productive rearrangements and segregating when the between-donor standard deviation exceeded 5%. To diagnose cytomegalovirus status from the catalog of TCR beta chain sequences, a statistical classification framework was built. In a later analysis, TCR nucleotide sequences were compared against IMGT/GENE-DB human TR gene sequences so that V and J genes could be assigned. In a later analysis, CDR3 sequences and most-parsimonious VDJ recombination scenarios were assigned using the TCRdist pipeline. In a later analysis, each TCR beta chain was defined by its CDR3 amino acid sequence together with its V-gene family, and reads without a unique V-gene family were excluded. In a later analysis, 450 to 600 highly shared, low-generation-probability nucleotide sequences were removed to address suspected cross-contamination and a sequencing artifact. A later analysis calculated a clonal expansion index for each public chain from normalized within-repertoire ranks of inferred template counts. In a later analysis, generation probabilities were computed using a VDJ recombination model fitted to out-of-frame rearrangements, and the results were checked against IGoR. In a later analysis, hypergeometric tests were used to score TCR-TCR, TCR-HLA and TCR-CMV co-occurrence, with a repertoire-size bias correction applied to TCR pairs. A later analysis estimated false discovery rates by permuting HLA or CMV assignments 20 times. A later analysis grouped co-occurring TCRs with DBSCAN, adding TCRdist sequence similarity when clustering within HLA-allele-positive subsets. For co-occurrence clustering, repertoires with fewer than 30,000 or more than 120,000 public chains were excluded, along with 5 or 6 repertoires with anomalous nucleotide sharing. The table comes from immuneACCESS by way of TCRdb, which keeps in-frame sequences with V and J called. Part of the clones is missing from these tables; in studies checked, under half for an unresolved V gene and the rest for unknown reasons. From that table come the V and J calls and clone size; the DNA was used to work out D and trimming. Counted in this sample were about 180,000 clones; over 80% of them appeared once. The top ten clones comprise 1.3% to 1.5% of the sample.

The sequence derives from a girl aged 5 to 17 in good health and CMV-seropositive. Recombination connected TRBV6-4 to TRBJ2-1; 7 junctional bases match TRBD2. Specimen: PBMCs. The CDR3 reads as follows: CASSDSMGDGGYEQFF. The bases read TGTGCCAGCAGTGACTCGATGGGGGACGGGGGGTATGAGCAGTTCTTC.